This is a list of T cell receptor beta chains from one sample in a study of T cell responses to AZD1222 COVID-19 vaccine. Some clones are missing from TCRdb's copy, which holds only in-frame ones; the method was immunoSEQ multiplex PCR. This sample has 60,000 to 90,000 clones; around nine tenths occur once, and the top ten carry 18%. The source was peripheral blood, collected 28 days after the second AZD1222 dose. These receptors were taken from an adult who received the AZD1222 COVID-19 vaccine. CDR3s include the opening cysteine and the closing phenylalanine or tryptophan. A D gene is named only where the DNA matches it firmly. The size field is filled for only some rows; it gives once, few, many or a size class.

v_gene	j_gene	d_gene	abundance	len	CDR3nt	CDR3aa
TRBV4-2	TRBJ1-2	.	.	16	TGTGCCAGCAGCCAAGAAAGTACAGTCGCTAACTATGGCTACACCTTC	CASSQESTVANYGYTF
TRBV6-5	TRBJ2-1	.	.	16	TGTGCCAGCAGTTACTCCGCGATAGGGGCCTACAATGAGCAGTTCTTC	CASSYSAIGAYNEQFF
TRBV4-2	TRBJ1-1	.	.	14	TGTGCCAGCAGCCTGAGTTTGTTGAACACTGAAGCTTTCTTT	CASSLSLLNTEAFF
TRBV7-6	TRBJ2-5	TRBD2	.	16	TGTGCCAGCAGCTTGCAGGGACTAGCTGACCAAGAGACCCAGTACTTC	CASSLQGLADQETQYF
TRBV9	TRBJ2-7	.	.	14	TGTGCCAGCAGCGTAACAGCAGGCTCCTACGAGCAGTACTTC	CASSVTAGSYEQYF
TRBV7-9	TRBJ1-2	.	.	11	TGTGCCAGCACACTCCTCTATGGCTACACCTTC	CASTLLYGYTF
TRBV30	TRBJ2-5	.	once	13	TGTGCCTGGAGAGCCGCGGGGTCGGAGACCCAGTACTTC	CAWRAAGSETQYF
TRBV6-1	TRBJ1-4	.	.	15	TGTGCCAGCAGTGAAGCACAGTCAACTAATGAAAAACTGTTTTTT	CASSEAQSTNEKLFF
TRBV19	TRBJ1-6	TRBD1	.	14	TGTGCCAGTAGTGGGGACAGGAGTTTTATCACCCTCCACTTT	CASSGDRSFITLHF
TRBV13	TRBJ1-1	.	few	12	TGTGCCAGCTGCCGGGGGCTCACTGAAGCTTTCTTT	CASCRGLTEAFF
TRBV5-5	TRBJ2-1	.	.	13	TGTGCCAGCAGCTTGGGACAGGGAGGTGAGCAGTTCTTC	CASSLGQGGEQFF
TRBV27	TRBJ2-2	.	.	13	TGTGCCAGTATGGTGGCGGACACCGGGGAGCTGTTTTTT	CASMVADTGELFF
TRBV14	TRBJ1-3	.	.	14	TGTGCCAGCAGCGCAGGGTTGGATGGAAACACCATATATTTT	CASSAGLDGNTIYF
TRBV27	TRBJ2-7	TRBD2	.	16	TGTGCCAGCAGTTTGGCCGGGGCGGGACTAAGCTACGAGCAGTACTTC	CASSLAGAGLSYEQYF
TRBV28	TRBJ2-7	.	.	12	TGTGCCAGCAGCAGGGCCTCCTACGAGCAGTACTTC	CASSRASYEQYF
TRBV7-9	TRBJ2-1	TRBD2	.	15	TGTGCCAGCAGCTTACTCAGCGGGGGGGACAATGAGCAGTTCTTC	CASSLLSGGDNEQFF
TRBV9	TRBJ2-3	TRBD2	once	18	TGTGCCAGCAGCCCCCGTCCCGGAGCGGGGGCTAGCACAGATACGCAGTATTTT	CASSPRPGAGASTDTQYF
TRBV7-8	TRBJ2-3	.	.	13	TGTGCCAGCAGCTTAGACTACACAGATACGCAGTATTTT	CASSLDYTDTQYF